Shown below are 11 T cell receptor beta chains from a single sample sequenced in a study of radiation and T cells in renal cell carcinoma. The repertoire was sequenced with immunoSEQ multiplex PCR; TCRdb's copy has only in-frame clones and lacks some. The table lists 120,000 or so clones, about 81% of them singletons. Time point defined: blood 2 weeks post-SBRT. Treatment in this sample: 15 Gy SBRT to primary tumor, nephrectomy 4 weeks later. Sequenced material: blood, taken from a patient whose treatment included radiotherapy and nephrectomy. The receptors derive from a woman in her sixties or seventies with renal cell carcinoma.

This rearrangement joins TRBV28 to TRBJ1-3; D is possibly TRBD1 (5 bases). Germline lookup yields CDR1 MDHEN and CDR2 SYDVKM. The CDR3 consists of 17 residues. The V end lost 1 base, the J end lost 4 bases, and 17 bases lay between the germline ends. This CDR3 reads CASSLYSGLGVGNTIYF. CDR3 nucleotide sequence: TGTGCCAGCAGTTTATATTCCGGATTAGGGGTAGGAAACACCATATATTTT.

CDR3 sequence: CASNPFTGGRGYTF. CDR3 coding DNA: TGTGCCAGTAACCCCTTTACTGGGGGAAGAGGCTACACCTTC. The gene calls are TRBV19 and TRBJ1-2; the D gene is possibly TRBD1 (5 bases). Germline V gives CDR1 LNHDA, CDR2 SQIVND (reference sequence). The CDR3 is 14 residues long. V gave up 7 bases and J gave up 8 bases, with 20 bases separating them.

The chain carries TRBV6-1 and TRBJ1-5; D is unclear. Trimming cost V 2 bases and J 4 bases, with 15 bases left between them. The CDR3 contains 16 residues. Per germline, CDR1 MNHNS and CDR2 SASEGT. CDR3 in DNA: TGTGCCAGCAGTGAAAGATCTGGAGGGAGAAATCAGCCCCAGCATTTT. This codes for CASSERSGGRNQPQHF.

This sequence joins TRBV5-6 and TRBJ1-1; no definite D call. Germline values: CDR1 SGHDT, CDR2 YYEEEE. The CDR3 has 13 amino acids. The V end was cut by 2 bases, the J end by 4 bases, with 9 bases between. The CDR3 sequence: CASSFTGFTEAFF. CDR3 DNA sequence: TGTGCCAGCAGCTTTACCGGGTTCACTGAAGCTTTCTTT. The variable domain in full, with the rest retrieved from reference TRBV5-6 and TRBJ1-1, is DAGVTQSPTHLIKTRGQQVTLRCSPKSGHDTVSWYQQALGQGPQFIFQYYEEEERQRGNFPDRFSGHQFPNYSSELNVNALLLGDSALYLCASSFTGFTEAFFGQGTRLTVV.

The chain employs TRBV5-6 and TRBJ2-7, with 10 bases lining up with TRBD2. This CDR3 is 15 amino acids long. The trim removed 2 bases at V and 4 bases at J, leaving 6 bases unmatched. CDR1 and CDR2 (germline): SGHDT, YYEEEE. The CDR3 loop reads CASSFLGAGGYEQYF. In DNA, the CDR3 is TGTGCCAGCAGCTTCTTAGGAGCGGGAGGGTACGAGCAGTACTTC.

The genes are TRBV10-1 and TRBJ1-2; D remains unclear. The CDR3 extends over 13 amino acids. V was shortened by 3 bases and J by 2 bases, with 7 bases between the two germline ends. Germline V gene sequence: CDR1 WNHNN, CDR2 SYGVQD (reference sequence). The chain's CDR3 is CASSDGMNYGYTF. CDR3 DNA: TGCGCCAGCAGTGATGGGATGAACTATGGCTACACCTTC.

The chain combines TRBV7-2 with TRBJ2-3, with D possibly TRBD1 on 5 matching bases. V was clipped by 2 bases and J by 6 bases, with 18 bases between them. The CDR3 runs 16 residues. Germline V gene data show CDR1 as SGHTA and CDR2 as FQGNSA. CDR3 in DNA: TGTGCCAGCAGCTTAATTTCAGGCCAGGGCCCCGATACGCAGTATTTT. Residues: CASSLISGQGPDTQYF.

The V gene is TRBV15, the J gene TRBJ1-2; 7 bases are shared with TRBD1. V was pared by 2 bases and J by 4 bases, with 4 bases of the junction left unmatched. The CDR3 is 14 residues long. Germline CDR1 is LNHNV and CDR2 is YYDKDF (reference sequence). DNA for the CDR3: TGTGCCACCAGCAGAAAACGGGACAGCTATGGCTACACCTTC. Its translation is CATSRKRDSYGYTF.

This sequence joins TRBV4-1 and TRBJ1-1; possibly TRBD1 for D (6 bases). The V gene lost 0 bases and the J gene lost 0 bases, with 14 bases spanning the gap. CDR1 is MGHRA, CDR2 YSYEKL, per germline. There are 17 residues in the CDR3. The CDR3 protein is CASSQDRWGAMNTEAFF. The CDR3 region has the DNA TGCGCCAGCAGCCAAGATCGGTGGGGGGCCATGAACACTGAAGCTTTCTTT.

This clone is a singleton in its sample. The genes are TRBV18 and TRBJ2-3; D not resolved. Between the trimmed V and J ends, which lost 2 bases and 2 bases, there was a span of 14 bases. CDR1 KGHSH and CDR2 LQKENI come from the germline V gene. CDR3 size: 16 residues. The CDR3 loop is CASSPNNPDYTDTQYF. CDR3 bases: TGTGCCAGCTCACCAAACAACCCAGATTACACAGATACGCAGTATTTT.

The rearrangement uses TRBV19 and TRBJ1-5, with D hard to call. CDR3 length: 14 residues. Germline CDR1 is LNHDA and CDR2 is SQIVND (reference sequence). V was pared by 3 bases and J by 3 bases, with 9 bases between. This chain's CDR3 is CASSIRSDNQPQHF. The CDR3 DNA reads TGTGCCAGTAGTATCAGGTCCGACAATCAGCCCCAGCATTTT.